This TCR beta chain was captured by sequencing in a study of identical twins. Template switching created a universal primer site, and the cDNA included unique molecular identifiers. TCRdb reprocessed the 5' RACE reads via MiXCR and lists one record per CDR3 protein. The data contain about 890,000 distinct CDR3 sequences, roughly an eighth of them seen just once; the ten biggest clones take up roughly 1.6%. Findings and limits, study-wide: Modeled out-of-frame TCR alpha sharing in monozygotic twins fell below observed levels.

Germline assignment: CDR1 SGHDT and CDR2 YYEEEE. CDR3 length: 12 amino acids. Trimming removed 1 base from V and 6 bases from J, with 6 bases in between. About this clonotype: Its antigen is not known.

These same records also appear under a second study, on yellow fever vaccine responses in identical twins.

V usage is TRBV5-6 and J usage is TRBJ2-3; D is unresolved. Specimen: PBMCs. The TCR originated in a woman in her late teens or twenties in good health. The CDR3 bases are TGTGCCAGCAGCTTGATACAGGATACGCAGTATTTT. Translating gives CASSLIQDTQYF.